This entry features one TCR beta chain sequence. The antigen this receptor binds is unknown. No base quality values were provided; no much bigger clone lies one nucleotide off. Donors were healthy HIV-negative adults with no recently reported acute infections or vaccinations. Every donor was a Caucasian adult living in Nashville, Tennessee, USA. CD4+ T cells were enriched through magnetic negative selection, after which naive cells were positively selected on CD45RA and the remaining negative fraction served as the memory subset. Blood was obtained by leukapheresis, after which PBMCs were separated by Ficoll-Histopaque density gradient centrifugation and cryopreserved in liquid nitrogen vapor phase. Analytical flow cytometry was used to check the purity and quantity of every magnetically sorted T cell population. Genomic DNA was isolated from each sorted fraction and quantified by UV absorbance on a Nanodrop 2000c.

Using the deep immunoSEQ assay, multiplex PCR amplified TCR CDR3 regions from genomic DNA. Extracted genomic DNA from each cell subset was distributed evenly across all wells of several immunoSEQ 96-well plates, and each plate was treated as a replicate. For sorted subsets, roughly 190 ng of genomic DNA, equivalent to 25,000 to 35,000 T cell genomes, went into each replicate PCR. The purified libraries were quantified using a Qubit 3.0 fluorometer, sized with a Bioanalyzer 2100, and then quantified again using the KAPA Library Quantification kit. Every immunoSEQ 96-well plate was sequenced on a separate single-read 150-cycle Illumina NextSeq 550 flow cell. On the authors' methods: Because the immunoSEQ output included only junctional sequences and no quality scores, the filtering could not be the same as the filtering used for full-length reads. To assign V/J genes and CDR3, sequences were annotated against IMGT germline references using PyIR, a Python wrapper for IgBLAST v1.9. Reads with weak V/J assignments (E-value above 1e-6), missing CDR3, stop codons, out-of-frame junctions, or ambiguous translated residues were removed. V3J clonotypes were defined by identical inferred V gene, J gene, and CDR3 amino acid sequence. The percentage overlap between two repertoires was calculated by dividing the number of shared unique clonotypes by the size of the smaller repertoire. Three approaches were used to assess repertoire richness: RTK rarefaction, the Chao1 estimator, and Recon v2.1 estimates of unobserved clonotypes. Generation probabilities were computed with OLGA for all TCRbeta clonotypes obtained by the gDNA method from four donors. Sourced from immuneACCESS, this table was stored by TCRdb with only in-frame sequences that have V and J called. A share of the clones is absent; for the studies checked, an unresolved V gene accounts for under half, and the remainder has no known explanation. The DNA was the basis for D and trimming; V, J and clone size are from that table. In this sample the table shows some 1,100,000 clones, around 82% of which occur a single time. In total, the top ten clones hold approximately 0.5% of the sample.

This record belongs to a study of shared clonotypes between healthy human individuals (TCRdb year 2020). Notes on the research overall: A couple of women and three men aged 18 to 49 years were included in the cohort. For each donor, CD4 naive and CD4 memory were each run on three plates, CD8 naive on two plates, and CD8 memory on one plate. To estimate repertoire size and how much clonotype sharing occurs between individuals, the study deeply sequenced the blood TCR repertoires of 5 or 6 healthy adults. To increase sequencing depth and limit assay-specific biases, different laboratories used diverse techniques to prepare libraries and sequence TCR repertoires. Leukapheresis yielded between about 0.94 and 9.5 billion PBMCs per donor. Results and caveats for the whole study, not just this receptor: Sharing across a handful of donors was observed for around 4.8% of naive CD4, over 3% of naive CD8, 2.3% of memory CD4, and roughly 0.43% of memory CD8 clonotypes. Because the study included a small number of donors, the genetic and exposure-history diversity represented was limited. Higher generation probabilities were observed for clonotypes shared by all four sorted-subset donors than for non-shared clonotypes. Estimated clonotype richness was generally larger for naive than for memory subsets. Sampling was restricted to blood, and TCR repertoires in tissues likely differ from the TCR repertoires found in blood. Even with the large sequencing depth, rarefaction of the sorted-subset datasets indicated that sequencing was incomplete. Pairwise subsampling indicated that sequencing depth was expected to affect the degree of clonotype sharing among donors.

Reading from cysteine to phenylalanine, the CDR3 counts 14 amino acids. Only CDR3 DNA is held: 42 bases, read in frame from base 1. The V and J ends are trimmed by 4 bases and 8 bases, leaving 15 bases between them. CDR1 and CDR2 (SGHDN, FVKESK) derive from the germline V gene. Recombination connected TRBV14 to TRBJ2-1; the D segment could be TRBD2, given 6 matching bases. The sequenced sample consisted of memory CD4+ T cells from PBMCs. The cell subset or site tag for this specimen amounts to: CD45RA-negative fraction. The receptor was isolated from a man aged 18 to 35 in good health. Some clones in this sample may be carry-over from other donors' samples. The CDR3 here reads CASSPLALAYEQFF. The DNA sequence follows: TGTGCCAGCAGCCCCCTGGCCCTAGCGTATGAGCAGTTCTTC.